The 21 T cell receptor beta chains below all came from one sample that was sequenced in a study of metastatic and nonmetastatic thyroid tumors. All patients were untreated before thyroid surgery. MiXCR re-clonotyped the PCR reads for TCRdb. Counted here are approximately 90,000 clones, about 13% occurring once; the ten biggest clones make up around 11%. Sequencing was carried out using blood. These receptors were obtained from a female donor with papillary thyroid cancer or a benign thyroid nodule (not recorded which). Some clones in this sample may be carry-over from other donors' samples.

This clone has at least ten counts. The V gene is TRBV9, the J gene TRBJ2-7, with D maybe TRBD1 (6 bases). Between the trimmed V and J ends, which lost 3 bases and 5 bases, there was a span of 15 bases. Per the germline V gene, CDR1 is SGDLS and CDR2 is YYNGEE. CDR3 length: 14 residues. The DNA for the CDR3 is TGTGCCAGCAGCGAGGGAGACAGGACCAACGAGCAGTACTTC. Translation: CASSEGDRTNEQYF.

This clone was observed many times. DNA of the CDR3: TGCAGTGCTACCGGGACGGTCAATAATTCACCCCTCCACTTT. It encodes CSATGTVNNSPLHF. The chain has TRBV20-1 and TRBJ1-6; a possible D gene is TRBD1 (5 bases). CDR1 DFQATT and CDR2 SNEGSKA come from the germline V gene (reference sequence). V was cut by 4 bases and J by 5 bases, with 12 bases left in between. The CDR3 sequence is 14 residues long.

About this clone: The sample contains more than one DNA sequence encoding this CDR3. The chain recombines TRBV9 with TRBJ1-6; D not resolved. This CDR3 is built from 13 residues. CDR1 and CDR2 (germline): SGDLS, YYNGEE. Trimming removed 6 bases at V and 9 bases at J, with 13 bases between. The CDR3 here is CASTGPAVSPLHF. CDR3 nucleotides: TGTGCCAGCACCGGACCTGCGGTTTCACCCCTCCACTTT. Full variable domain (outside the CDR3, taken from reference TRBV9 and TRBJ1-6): DSGVTQTPKHLITATGQRVTLRCSPRSGDLSVYWYQQSLDQGLQFLIQYYNGEERAKGNILERFSAQQFPDLHSELNLSSLELGDSALYFCASTGPAVSPLHFGNGTRLTVT.

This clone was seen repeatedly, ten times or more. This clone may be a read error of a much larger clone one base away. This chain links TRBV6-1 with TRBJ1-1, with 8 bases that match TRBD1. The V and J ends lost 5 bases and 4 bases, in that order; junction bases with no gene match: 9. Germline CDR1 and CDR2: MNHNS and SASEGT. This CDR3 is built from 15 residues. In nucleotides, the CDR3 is TGTGCCAGCAGTTCGCAGGGGGCAGGGAGCACTGAAGCTTTCTTT. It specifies CASSSQGAGSTEAFF.

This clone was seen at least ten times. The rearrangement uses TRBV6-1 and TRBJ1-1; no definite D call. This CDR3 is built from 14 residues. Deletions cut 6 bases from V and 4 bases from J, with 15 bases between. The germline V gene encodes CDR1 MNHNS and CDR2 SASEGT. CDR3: CASSSSMRGTEAFF. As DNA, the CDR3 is TGTGCCAGCAGCTCTTCAATGCGGGGCACTGAAGCTTTCTTT.

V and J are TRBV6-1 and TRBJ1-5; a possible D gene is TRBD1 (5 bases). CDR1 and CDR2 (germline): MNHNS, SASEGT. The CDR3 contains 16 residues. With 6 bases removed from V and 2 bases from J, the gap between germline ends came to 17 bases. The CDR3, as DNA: TGTGCCAGCAGCGCCGCGGACCGAGGGGGCAATCAGCCCCAGCATTTT. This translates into CASSAADRGGNQPQHF.

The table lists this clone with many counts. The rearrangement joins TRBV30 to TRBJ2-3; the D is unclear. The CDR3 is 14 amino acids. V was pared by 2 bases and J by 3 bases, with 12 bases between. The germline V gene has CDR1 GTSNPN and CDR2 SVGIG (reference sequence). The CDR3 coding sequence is TGTGCCTGGAGTACGCAGTTTGGGACAGATACGCAGTATTTT. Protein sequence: CAWSTQFGTDTQYF. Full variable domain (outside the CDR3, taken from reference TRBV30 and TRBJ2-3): SQTIHQWPATLVQPVGSPLSLECTVEGTSNPNLYWYRQAAGRGLQLLFYSVGIGQISSEVPQNLSASRPQDRQFILSSKKLLLSDSGFYLCAWSTQFGTDTQYFGPGTRLTVL.

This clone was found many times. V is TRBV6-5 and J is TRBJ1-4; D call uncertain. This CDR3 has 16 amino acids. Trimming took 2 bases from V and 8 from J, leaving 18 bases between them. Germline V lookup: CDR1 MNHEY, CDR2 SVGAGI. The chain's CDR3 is CASSYLGARRGEKLFF. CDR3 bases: TGTGCCAGCAGTTACCTTGGCGCACGACGTGGGGAAAAACTGTTTTTT.

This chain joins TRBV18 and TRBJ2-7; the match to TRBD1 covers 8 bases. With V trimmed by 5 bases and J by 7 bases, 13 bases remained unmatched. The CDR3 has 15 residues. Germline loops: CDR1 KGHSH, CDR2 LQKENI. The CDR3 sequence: CASSATRDRTWEQYF. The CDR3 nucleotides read TGTGCCAGCTCAGCCACCCGGGACAGGACGTGGGAGCAGTACTTC. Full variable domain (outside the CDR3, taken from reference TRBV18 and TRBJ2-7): NAGVMQNPRHLVRRRGQEARLRCSPMKGHSHVYWYRQLPEEGLKFMVYLQKENIIDESGMPKERFSAEFPKEGPSILRIQQVVRGDSAAYFCASSATRDRTWEQYFGPGTRLTVT.

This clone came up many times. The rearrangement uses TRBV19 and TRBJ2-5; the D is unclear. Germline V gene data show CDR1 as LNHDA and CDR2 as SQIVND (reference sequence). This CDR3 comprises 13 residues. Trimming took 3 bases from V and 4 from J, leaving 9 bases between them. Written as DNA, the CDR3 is TGTGCCAGTAGTATTTGGGTCCGAGAGACCCAGTACTTC. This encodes CASSIWVRETQYF.

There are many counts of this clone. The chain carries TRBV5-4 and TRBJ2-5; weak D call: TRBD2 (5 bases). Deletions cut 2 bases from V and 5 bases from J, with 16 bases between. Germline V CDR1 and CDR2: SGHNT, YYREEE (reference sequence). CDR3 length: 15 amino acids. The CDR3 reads CASSFSGLAAETQYF. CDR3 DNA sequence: TGTGCCAGCAGCTTCTCCGGTCTAGCCGCGGAGACCCAGTACTTC. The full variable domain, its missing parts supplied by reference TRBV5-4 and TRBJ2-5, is ETGVTQSPTHLIKTRGQQVTLRCSSQSGHNTVSWYQQALGQGPQFIFQYYREEENGRGNFPPRFSGLQFPNYSSELNVNALELDDSALYLCASSFSGLAAETQYFGPGTRLLVL.

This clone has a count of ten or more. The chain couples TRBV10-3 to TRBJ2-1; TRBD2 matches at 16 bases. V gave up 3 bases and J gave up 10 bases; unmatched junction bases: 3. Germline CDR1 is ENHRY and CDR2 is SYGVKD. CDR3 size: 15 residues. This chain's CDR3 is CAISEGTSGRDEQFF. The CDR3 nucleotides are TGTGCCATCAGTGAAGGGACTAGCGGGAGGGACGAGCAGTTCTTC.

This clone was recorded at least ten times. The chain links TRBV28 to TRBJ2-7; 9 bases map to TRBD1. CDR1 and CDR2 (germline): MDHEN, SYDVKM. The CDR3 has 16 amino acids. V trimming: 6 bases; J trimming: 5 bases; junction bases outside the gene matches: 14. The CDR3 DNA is TGTGCCAGCAGCCTTAGGGGACAGGGAATAATCAACGAGCAGTACTTC. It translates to CASSLRGQGIINEQYF.

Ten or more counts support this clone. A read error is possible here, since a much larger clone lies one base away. The CDR3 protein is CASSDPTSGGRNEQFF. The CDR3 coding sequence is TGTGCCAGCAGCGACCCGACTAGCGGGGGGCGCAATGAGCAGTTCTTC. The chain uses TRBV6-2 or TRBV6-3 and TRBJ2-1, with 13 bases identical to TRBD2. There are 16 residues in the CDR3. Trimming took 6 bases from V and 6 from J; bases not matched to a gene: 8. Germline-derived CDR1 and CDR2 are MNHEY and SVGEGT.

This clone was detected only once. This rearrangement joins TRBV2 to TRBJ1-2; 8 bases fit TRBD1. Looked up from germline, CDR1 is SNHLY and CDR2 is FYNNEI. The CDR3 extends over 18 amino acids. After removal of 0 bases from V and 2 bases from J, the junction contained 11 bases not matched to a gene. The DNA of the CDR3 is TGTGCCAGCAGTGAAGCAAGGCTCGGTGCAGGGGGCAACTATGGCTACACCTTC. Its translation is CASSEARLGAGGNYGYTF.

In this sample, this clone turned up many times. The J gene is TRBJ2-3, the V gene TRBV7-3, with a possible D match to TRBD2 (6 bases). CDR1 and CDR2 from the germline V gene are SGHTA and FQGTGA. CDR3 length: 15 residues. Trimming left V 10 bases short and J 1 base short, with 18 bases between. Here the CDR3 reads CATLPGDGGTDTQYF. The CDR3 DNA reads TGTGCCACCCTCCCGGGGGATGGGGGCACAGATACGCAGTATTTT.

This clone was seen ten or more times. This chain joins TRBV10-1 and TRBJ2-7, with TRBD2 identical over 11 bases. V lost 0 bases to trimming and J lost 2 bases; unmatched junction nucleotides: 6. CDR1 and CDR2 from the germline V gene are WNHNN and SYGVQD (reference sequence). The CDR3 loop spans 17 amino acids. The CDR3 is CASSESGSSGRTYEQYF. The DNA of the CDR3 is TGCGCCAGCAGTGAGTCTGGGTCTAGCGGGAGGACCTACGAGCAGTACTTC.

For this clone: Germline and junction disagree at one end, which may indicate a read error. The CDR3 DNA sequence: TGTGCCAGCAGTTTAGGGAGCTCTGGAGCCAACGTCCTGACTTTC. It specifies CASSLGSSGANVLTF. V is TRBV6-5 and J is TRBJ2-6; TRBD2 is a possible D gene (5 bases). Germline V gene lookup returns CDR1 MNHEY and CDR2 SVGAGI. This CDR3 is built from 15 residues.

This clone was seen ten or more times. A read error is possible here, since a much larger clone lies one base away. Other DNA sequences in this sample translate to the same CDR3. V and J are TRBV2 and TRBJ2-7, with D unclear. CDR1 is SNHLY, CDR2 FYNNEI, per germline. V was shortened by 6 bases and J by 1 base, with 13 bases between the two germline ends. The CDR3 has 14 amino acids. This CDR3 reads CASSPFGRSYEQYF. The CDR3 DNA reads TGTGCCAGCAGCCCATTCGGAAGGTCCTACGAGCAGTACTTC. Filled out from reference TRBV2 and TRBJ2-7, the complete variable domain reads EPEVTQTPSHQVTQMGQEVILRCVPISNHLYFYWYRQILGQKVEFLVSFYNNEISEKSEIFDDQFSVERPDGSNFTLKIRSTKLEDSAMYFCASSPFGRSYEQYFGPGTRLTVT.

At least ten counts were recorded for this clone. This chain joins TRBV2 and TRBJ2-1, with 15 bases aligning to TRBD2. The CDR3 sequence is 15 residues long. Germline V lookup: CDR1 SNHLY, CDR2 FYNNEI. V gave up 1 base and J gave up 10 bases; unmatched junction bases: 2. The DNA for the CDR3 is TGTGCCAGCAGTGAAGGGACTAGCGGGAGGGTGGAGCAGTTCTTC. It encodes CASSEGTSGRVEQFF. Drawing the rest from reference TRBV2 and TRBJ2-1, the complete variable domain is EPEVTQTPSHQVTQMGQEVILRCVPISNHLYFYWYRQILGQKVEFLVSFYNNEISEKSEIFDDQFSVERPDGSNFTLKIRSTKLEDSAMYFCASSEGTSGRVEQFFGPGTRLTVL.

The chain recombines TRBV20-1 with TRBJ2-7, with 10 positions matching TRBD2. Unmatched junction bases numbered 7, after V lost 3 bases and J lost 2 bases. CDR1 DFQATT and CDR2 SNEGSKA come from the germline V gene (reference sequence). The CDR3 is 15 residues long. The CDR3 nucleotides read TGCAGTGCTAGCCCGACTAGCGGGTATGCCTACGAGCAGTACTTC. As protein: CSASPTSGYAYEQYF.